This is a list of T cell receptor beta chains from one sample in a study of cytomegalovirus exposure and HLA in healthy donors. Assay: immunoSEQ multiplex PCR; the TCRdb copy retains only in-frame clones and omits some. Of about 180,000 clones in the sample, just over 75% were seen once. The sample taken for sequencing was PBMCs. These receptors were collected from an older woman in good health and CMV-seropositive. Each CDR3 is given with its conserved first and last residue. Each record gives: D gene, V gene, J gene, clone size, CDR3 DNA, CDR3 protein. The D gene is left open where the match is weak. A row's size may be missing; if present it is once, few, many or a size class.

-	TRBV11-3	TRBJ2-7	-	TGTGCCAGCAGCCCCTCCCCGGGATACGAGCAGTACTTC	CASSPSPGYEQYF
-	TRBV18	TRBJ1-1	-	TGTGCCAGCTCACCTGTCTGGGCCTTAAACACTGAAGCTTTCTTT	CASSPVWALNTEAFF
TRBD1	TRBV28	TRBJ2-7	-	TGTGCCAGCAGACCTGAGGTGGGACAGACCTACGAGCAGTACTTC	CASRPEVGQTYEQYF
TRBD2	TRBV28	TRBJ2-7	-	TGTGCCAGCAGTTTTTCGGGGGGAGCCTACGAGCAGTACTTC	CASSFSGGAYEQYF
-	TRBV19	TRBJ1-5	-	TGTGCCAGTACGGTGTCCAGGGCAGATCAGCCCCAGCATTTT	CASTVSRADQPQHF
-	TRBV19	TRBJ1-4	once	TGTGCCAGTGGAGGGAGATCAACTAATGAAAAACTGTTTTTT	CASGGRSTNEKLFF
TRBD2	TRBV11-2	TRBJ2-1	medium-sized	TGTGCCAGCAGCCCCCGGGGTAGCGGGGAATTCTACAATGAGCAGTTCTTC	CASSPRGSGEFYNEQFF
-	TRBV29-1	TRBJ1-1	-	TGCAGCGGGGGAATTGGAGGGTCGGGGGAAGCTTTCTTT	CSGGIGGSGEAFF
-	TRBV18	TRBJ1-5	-	TGTGCCAGCTCCCCAGGGAGAGGTAGCAATCAGCCCCAGCATTTT	CASSPGRGSNQPQHF
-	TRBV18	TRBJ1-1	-	TGTGCCAGCTCACCACCGGCAACGAACACTGAAGCTTTCTTT	CASSPPATNTEAFF
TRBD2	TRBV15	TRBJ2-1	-	TGTGCCACCAGCCCCCACCCCCGGACTAGCGGGCCAGTCAATGAGCAGTTCTTC	CATSPHPRTSGPVNEQFF
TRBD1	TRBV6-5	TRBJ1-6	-	TGTGCCAGTAATAATAGGGCAGGGGGAAGATCACCCCTCCACTTT	CASNNRAGGRSPLHF
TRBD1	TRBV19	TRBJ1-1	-	TGTGCCAGTAATAGCAGGGGGAGCATGAACACTGGAGCTTTCTTT	CASNSRGSMNTGAFF
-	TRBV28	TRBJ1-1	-	TGTGCCAGCAGTCCCGGCGGGGCGAACACTGAAGCTTTCTTT	CASSPGGANTEAFF
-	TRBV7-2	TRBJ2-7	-	TGTGCCAGCAGCTCTATGTTGGGAGGAGGTTTCGAGCAGTACTTC	CASSSMLGGGFEQYF
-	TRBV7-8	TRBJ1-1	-	TGTGCCAGCAGCCGCGATGGTGATACTGAAGCTTTCTTT	CASSRDGDTEAFF
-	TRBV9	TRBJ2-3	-	TGTGCCAGCAGCGAGACGACTAGTCGTACGCAGTATTTT	CASSETTSRTQYF
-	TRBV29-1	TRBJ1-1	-	TGCAGCGTTGAAGATTTTAGCACTGAAGCTTTCTTT	CSVEDFSTEAFF
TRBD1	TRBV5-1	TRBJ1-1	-	TGCGCCAGCAGCTCGCAAGGACAGGGCCGAGGGAACACTGAAGCTTTCTTT	CASSSQGQGRGNTEAFF
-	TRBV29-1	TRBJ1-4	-	TGCAGCGTTGCCCGGACAGCAACTAATGAAAAACTGTTTTTT	CSVARTATNEKLFF
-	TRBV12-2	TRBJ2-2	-	TGTGCAAGTCGTCTTAATGGACTAGCGGGGACTAAGGACACCGGGGAGCTGTTTTTT	CASRLNGLAGTKDTGELFF
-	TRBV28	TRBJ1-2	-	TGTGCCAGCACCTCCTCCGGAGGAAACTATGGCTACACCTTC	CASTSSGGNYGYTF
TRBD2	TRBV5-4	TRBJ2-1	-	TGTGCCAGCAGCAGGGAAACGGGGGGGCAGTTCTTC	CASSRETGGQFF
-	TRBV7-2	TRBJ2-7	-	TGTGCCAGCAGCTTAGCTGGTCGGGGGTTTAAGACCTACGAGCAGTACTTC	CASSLAGRGFKTYEQYF
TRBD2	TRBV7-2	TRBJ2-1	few	TGTGCCAGCAGCTTCTCCGGGACTAGCTCCTACAATGAGCAGTTCTTC	CASSFSGTSSYNEQFF
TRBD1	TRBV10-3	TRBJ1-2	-	TGTGCCATCATAGGGGACAGGGGGCAATCCGGATATGGCTACACCTTC	CAIIGDRGQSGYGYTF
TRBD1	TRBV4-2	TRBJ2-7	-	TGTGCCAGCAGCCAAGAGGACAGGGGGCTGTACGAGCAGTACTTC	CASSQEDRGLYEQYF
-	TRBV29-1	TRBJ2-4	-	TGCAGCGTTGGGGGCCCTGGGGGCTCATCCAAAAACATTCAGTACTTC	CSVGGPGGSSKNIQYF
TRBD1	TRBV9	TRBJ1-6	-	TGTGCCAGCAGCAGTGACAGGGACCGTAATTCACCCCTCCACTTT	CASSSDRDRNSPLHF
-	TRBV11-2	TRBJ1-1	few	TGTGCCAGCAGCTTAGGTAGGAACACTGAAGCTTTCTTT	CASSLGRNTEAFF
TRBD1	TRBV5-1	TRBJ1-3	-	TGCGCCAGCAGCTTGGTGGGACAGGGAGGAATAGGTGGAAACACCATATATTTT	CASSLVGQGGIGGNTIYF
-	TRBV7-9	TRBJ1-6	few	TGTGCCAGCAGCATCACAGAGGGTGAAAATTCACCCCTCCACTTT	CASSITEGENSPLHF
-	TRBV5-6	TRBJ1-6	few	TGTGCCAGCAGCTTGCGGGGTTACTATAATTCACCCCTCCACTTT	CASSLRGYYNSPLHF
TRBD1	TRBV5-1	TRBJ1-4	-	TGCGCCAGCAGTCCCGACAGGGAGGCTGAAAAACTGTTTTTT	CASSPDREAEKLFF
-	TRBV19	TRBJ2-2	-	TGTGCCAGTTGGCAGAACGCGAACACCGGGGAGCTGTTTTTT	CASWQNANTGELFF
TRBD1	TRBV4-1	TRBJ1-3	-	TGCGCCAGCAGCCAAGTGGGGACAGGGGGTCAAGGAAACACCATATATTTT	CASSQVGTGGQGNTIYF
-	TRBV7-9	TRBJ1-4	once	TGTTCCAGCAGCTCTGGAGACGCAACTAATGAAAAACTGTTTTTT	CSSSSGDATNEKLFF
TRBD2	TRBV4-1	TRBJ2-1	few	TGCGCCAGCAGCCAGGGACTAGCGGGAGTCAATGAGCAGTTCTTC	CASSQGLAGVNEQFF
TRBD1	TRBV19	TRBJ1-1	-	TGTGCCAGTCGAGGACAGGGTACCACTGAAGCTTTCTTT	CASRGQGTTEAFF
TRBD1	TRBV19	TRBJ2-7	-	TGTGCCAGTAGTATCCCCGGGACAGGGGACGACGAGCAGTACTTC	CASSIPGTGDDEQYF
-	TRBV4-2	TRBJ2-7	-	TGTGCCAGCAGCCAAGACGGGGTACCCTCCGGCGAGCAGTACTTC	CASSQDGVPSGEQYF
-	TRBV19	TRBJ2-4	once	TGTGCCAGTAGTGCGACAGAGAACATTCAGTACTTC	CASSATENIQYF
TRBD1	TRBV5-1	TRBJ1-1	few	TGCGCCAGCAGCTTACCGGGACAGGGGATGAGTACTGAAGCTTTCTTT	CASSLPGQGMSTEAFF
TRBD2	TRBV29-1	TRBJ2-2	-	TGCAGCGTTGCAACTAGCGGGTTCGGGGAGCTGTTTTTT	CSVATSGFGELFF
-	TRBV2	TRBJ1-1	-	TGTGCCAGCAGTGATCTGGGGGGAGGATATGAAGCTTTCTTT	CASSDLGGGYEAFF
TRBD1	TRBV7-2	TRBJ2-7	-	TGTGCCAGCAGCTCCGCAGGGACAGGCCCCTACGAGCAGTACTTC	CASSSAGTGPYEQYF
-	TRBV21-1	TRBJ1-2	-	TGTGCCAGCAGCAAAATCCCCTTTAGTTATTCCCTCGATACTTATGGCTACACCTTC	CASSKIPFSYSLDTYGYTF
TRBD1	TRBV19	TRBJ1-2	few	TGTGCCAGTAGTATGGAGACAGGGATGGCTTCTGGCTACACCTTC	CASSMETGMASGYTF
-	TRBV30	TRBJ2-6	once	TGTGCCTGGACCAGGCTGCAGATCTCCTACTCTGGGGCCAACGTCCTGGCTTTC	CAWTRLQISYSGANVLAF
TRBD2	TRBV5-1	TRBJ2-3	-	TGCGCCAGCAGCCCGCGGGTAGCGGGGGCTCACTTTACGCAGTATTTT	CASSPRVAGAHFTQYF
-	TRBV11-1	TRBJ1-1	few	TGTGCCAGCAGCTCCCTGTTGACAGTTGAAGCTTTCTTT	CASSSLLTVEAFF
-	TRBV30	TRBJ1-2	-	TGTGCCTGGAGTGTACGGGTCTCTAACTATGGCTACACCTTC	CAWSVRVSNYGYTF
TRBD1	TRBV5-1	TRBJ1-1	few	TGCGCCAGCAGCCCAGGGACAGGGAACACTGAAGCTTTCTTT	CASSPGTGNTEAFF
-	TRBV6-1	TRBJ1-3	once	TGTGCCAGCAGTGAAGTGGGGCTCTCTGGAAACACCATATATTTT	CASSEVGLSGNTIYF
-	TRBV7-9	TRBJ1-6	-	TGTGCCAGCAGCCTTGACGGCAGGGTTTCGTTTAGTTCACCCCTCCACTTT	CASSLDGRVSFSSPLHF
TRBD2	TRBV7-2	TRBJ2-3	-	TGTGCCAGCAGCCAAATCGGGGGGGCGGGAGATACGCAGTATTTT	CASSQIGGAGDTQYF
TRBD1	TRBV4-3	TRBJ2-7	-	TGCGCCAGCAGCCAAGATAGGACAGGCACAACCTACGAGCAGTACTTC	CASSQDRTGTTYEQYF
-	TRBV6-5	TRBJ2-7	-	TGTGCCAGCAAATCTCAACAGGGAAACTACGAGCAGTACTTC	CASKSQQGNYEQYF
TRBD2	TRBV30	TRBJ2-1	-	TGTGCCTGGAGCAAACGGGGGGGCAGTGAGCAGTTCTTC	CAWSKRGGSEQFF